This T cell receptor beta chain was sequenced during a study of T-cell reconstitution after alpha-beta-depleted transplantation in children. Study-level findings and limits: In patients about two months after transplant, alpha-beta T cells reportedly arose from several hundred expanded graft clones.

Unique molecular identifiers were built into the TCRbeta library. MiXCR, applied by TCRdb to the PCR reads, yields one record per CDR3 protein. The sample consists of hundreds of thousands of distinct CDR3 sequences, about a tenth of them appearing once. Losses at the gene ends were 0 bases for V and 8 bases for J; bases not matched to a gene: 12. The CDR3 has 17 amino acids. Germline V gene sequence: CDR1 SGHRS, CDR2 YFSETQ. This clonotype occurred many times. The antigen remains unidentified. Sequencing used PBMCs, obtained before TCRalphabeta/CD19-depleted stem cell transplant. The TCR comes from a child younger than two with acute myeloid leukemia, due to receive a stem cell transplant. The rearrangement uses TRBV5-1 and TRBJ2-1, with 9 nucleotides matching TRBD2. The CDR3 reads CASSLGSGPAGGYEQFF. For the CDR3, the DNA is TGCGCCAGCAGCTTGGGTTCGGGTCCAGCGGGGGGATATGAGCAGTTCTTC.